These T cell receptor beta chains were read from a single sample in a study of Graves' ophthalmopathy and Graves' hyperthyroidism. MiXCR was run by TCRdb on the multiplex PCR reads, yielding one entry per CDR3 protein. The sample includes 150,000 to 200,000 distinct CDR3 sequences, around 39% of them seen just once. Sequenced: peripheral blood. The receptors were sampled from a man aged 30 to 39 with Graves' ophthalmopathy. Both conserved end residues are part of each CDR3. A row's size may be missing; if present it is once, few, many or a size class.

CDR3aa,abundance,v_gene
CASSPSQGFTGELFF,many,TRBV12-3/TRBV12-4
CAWSVGSLYEQYF,many,TRBV30
CASSLTSGRYEQYF,many,TRBV19
CASSLGGRNTIYF,NA,TRBV12-3/TRBV12-4
CASSYAPGSGYTF,NA,TRBV6-5
CASSLNKTYEQYF,many,TRBV7-2
CASSPPGGRASIQYF,many,TRBV19
CASTQDRDHEQYF,NA,TRBV6-1
CASSSRGTGGEQYF,NA,TRBV12-3/TRBV12-4
CASTSGGGLGANVLTF,once,TRBV6-1
CATSRGDRGSYNSPLHF,many,TRBV15
CATSDFQEGVYGYTF,many,TRBV24-1
CASSHQTGNTGELFF,many,TRBV9
CASSYSSGETQYF,few,TRBV6-5
CASSQPTGKNNQPQHF,many,TRBV4-1
CASTIARGGELFF,NA,TRBV4-1
CASSLAGSWETQYF,NA,TRBV6-5
CASSRTGDLGEQYF,NA,TRBV7-2
CSASEEGEQYF,NA,TRBV20-1
CASTTSKTTPETQYF,many,TRBV28
CASSPPPGQGYQETQYF,NA,TRBV28
CATQIQAPYEQYF,NA,TRBV7-2
CASSYSPGTGKWPQHF,NA,TRBV6-5
CASSRGGWDTEAFF,NA,TRBV4-1
CATSESGTSLQETQYF,NA,TRBV24-1
CASSSLTGEQYF,NA,TRBV6-5
CASSYGYPYEQYF,many,TRBV6-2/TRBV6-3
CASSLFQGGLYEQYF,many,TRBV7-2
CASSWKPTREETQYF,many,TRBV11-3
CASRLRTPGETQYF,many,TRBV6-1
CASSLGLAGILGGEQYF,many,TRBV3-1
CASGYLGDSYEQYF,NA,TRBV6-5
CASSETGQAFF,many,TRBV12-3/TRBV12-4
CAWSHHGVPGYTF,many,TRBV30
CASCRFEDTEAFF,once,TRBV6-2/TRBV6-3
CASSLLGIGAGYTF,many,TRBV11-3
CSARVLVSGANVLTF,NA,TRBV20-1
CASSPWRELRGSEQFF,NA,TRBV6-2/TRBV6-3
CASSLTLATEAFF,many,TRBV7-3
CASILLSPGNSPLHF,NA,TRBV6-1
CASSAQGAGNSPLHF,NA,TRBV12-3/TRBV12-4
CASSFDGNTGELFF,NA,TRBV5-1
CASSPYHASSGSGRETQYF,many,TRBV4-3
CATGTPSSYNSPLHF,NA,TRBV6-1
CASSVGSQIYGYTF,once,TRBV9
CASSPGQGARSPLHF,many,TRBV6-5
CATSDWTDNQPQHF,many,TRBV24-1
CASMTGERTYGYTF,NA,TRBV28
CASSQVNREAFF,many,TRBV3-1
CASSSTLAGYEQYF,many,TRBV12-3/TRBV12-4
CASSFHRLNTEAFF,NA,TRBV28
CSVAPGTSYEQYF,NA,TRBV29-1
CASSSPGATNTEAFF,NA,TRBV28
CASSEAESAGDDEQYF,NA,TRBV6-1
CASSYNKGAGELFF,NA,TRBV6-5
CASNLRGPGVGYGYTF,few,TRBV12-3/TRBV12-4
CASSPGLPAEQYF,NA,TRBV5-1
CASRNRILAPYEQYF,many,TRBV2
CASNTGYSPLHF,medium-sized,TRBV12-3/TRBV12-4
CTSSQWRGETQHF,NA,TRBV28